A selection of T cell receptor beta chains follows, all from one sample in a study of blood T cell repertoires in COVID-19. Generated by immunoSEQ multiplex PCR, the TCRdb table keeps only in-frame clones and is missing some. The table records 35,000 to 50,000 clones, approximately 89% of them present only once. Sequencing used peripheral blood. The receptor set was obtained from a man in his sixties with acute or convalescent COVID-19. Both conserved end residues are part of each CDR3. The D gene is left open where the match is weak. Clone size is not always given. Where it is, it says once, few, many or a class for expanded clones.

clone size	V gene	J gene	D gene	CDR3 protein	CDR3 DNA
.	TRBV3-1/TRBV3-2	TRBJ2-2	.	CASSLQGSTGELFF	TGTGCCAGCAGCTTACAGGGAAGTACCGGGGAGCTGTTTTTT
.	TRBV4-2	TRBJ1-2	.	CASSQDARNYGYTF	TGTGCCAGCAGCCAAGATGCCAGGAACTATGGCTACACCTTC
.	TRBV14	TRBJ1-2	.	CASSLQGLNYGYTF	TGTGCCAGCTCTCTTCAAGGACTGAACTATGGCTACACCTTC
.	TRBV3-1/TRBV3-2	TRBJ2-5	TRBD1	CASSPTGGVETQYF	TGTGCCAGCAGCCCTACAGGGGGCGTGGAGACCCAGTACTTC
few	TRBV6-2/TRBV6-3	TRBJ2-7	.	CASSYPRLGYEQYF	TGTGCCAGCAGTTACCCCCGTCTAGGCTACGAGCAGTACTTC
.	TRBV3-1/TRBV3-2	TRBJ1-6	.	CASSRGGNVNSPLHF	TGTGCCAGCAGCCGGGGGGGAAATGTAAATTCACCCCTCCACTTT
.	TRBV5-3	TRBJ1-5	.	CARSYARHREQGNNQPQHF	TGTGCCAGAAGCTACGCACGCCACAGGGAGCAGGGGAACAATCAGCCCCAGCATTTT
.	TRBV10-2	TRBJ2-7	.	CASSEFSLASYEQYF	TGCGCCAGCAGTGAGTTTAGCCTGGCCTCCTACGAGCAGTACTTC
.	TRBV19	TRBJ1-5	TRBD1	CASSIDGTAYQPQHF	TGTGCCAGTAGTATTGATGGGACAGCTTATCAGCCCCAGCATTTT
once	TRBV7-9	TRBJ1-1	.	CASSRETEAFF	TGTGCCAGCAGCCGGGAAACTGAAGCTTTCTTT
.	TRBV11-3	TRBJ2-1	.	CASSLGGGTGSLQFF	TGTGCCAGCAGCTTAGGCGGCGGTACGGGGAGTCTTCAGTTCTTC
.	TRBV28	TRBJ2-5	TRBD2	CASSRTSGRSETQYF	TGTGCCAGCAGTCGCACTAGCGGGAGGTCAGAGACCCAGTACTTC
.	TRBV19	TRBJ1-5	TRBD1	CASHHGAGGSNQPQHF	TGTGCCAGCCATCACGGGGCAGGGGGTAGCAATCAGCCCCAGCATTTT
.	TRBV21-1	TRBJ2-7	.	CASSKAPGRSPNEQYF	TGTGCCAGCAGCAAAGCCCCAGGGAGGTCCCCTAACGAGCAGTACTTC
few	TRBV28	TRBJ2-2	.	CASRNLNTGELFF	TGTGCCAGCAGGAATCTAAACACCGGGGAGCTGTTTTTT
once	TRBV18	TRBJ1-2	.	CASSPSQGNYGYTF	TGTGCCAGCTCACCAAGCCAGGGGAACTATGGCTACACCTTC
.	TRBV6-1	TRBJ1-5	TRBD1	CASSEGFGGTGYQPQHF	TGTGCCAGCAGTGAAGGATTTGGGGGGACAGGGTATCAGCCCCAGCATTTT
.	TRBV7-9	TRBJ2-3	TRBD2	CASSFHLAGGQDTQYF	TGTGCCAGCAGCTTTCACCTAGCGGGGGGGCAAGATACGCAGTATTTT
.	TRBV12-3/TRBV12-4	TRBJ2-7	.	CASSELVYEQYF	TGTGCCAGCAGCGAACTAGTTTACGAGCAGTACTTC
.	TRBV18	TRBJ2-1	TRBD2	CASSPPLASGSHEQFF	TGTGCCAGCTCACCACCCCTAGCTAGCGGGAGCCATGAGCAGTTCTTC
once	TRBV4-1	TRBJ1-1	.	CASSQFGGMNTEAFF	TGCGCCAGCAGCCAATTTGGGGGCATGAACACTGAAGCTTTCTTT
.	TRBV9	TRBJ2-3	.	CASSVGQSTDTQYF	TGTGCCAGCAGCGTAGGGCAGTCCACAGATACGCAGTATTTT
once	TRBV29-1	TRBJ1-1	.	CSYSDTPNTEAFF	TGCAGCTACTCGGACACACCGAACACTGAAGCTTTCTTT
.	TRBV19	TRBJ2-5	TRBD1	CASSGPRQGRGETQYF	TGTGCCAGTAGTGGCCCTAGACAGGGGAGAGGGGAGACCCAGTACTTC
few	TRBV10-3	TRBJ2-1	.	CAISESPFGNYNEQFF	TGTGCCATCAGTGAGTCCCCGTTCGGGAACTACAATGAGCAGTTCTTC
.	TRBV5-4	TRBJ2-7	.	CASSLEQGGYEQYF	TGTGCCAGCAGCTTGGAACAGGGGGGGTACGAGCAGTACTTC
once	TRBV5-1	TRBJ2-1	.	CASSRRRMDREGNNEQFF	TGCGCCAGCAGCCGCCGGAGAATGGACAGGGAGGGTAATAATGAGCAGTTCTTC
once	TRBV5-6	TRBJ1-1	.	CASSLGLYTEAFF	TGTGCCAGCAGCTTAGGACTGTACACTGAAGCTTTCTTT
.	TRBV5-4	TRBJ2-3	.	CASSHSGALGTDTQYF	TGTGCCAGCAGCCATTCAGGGGCGTTAGGCACAGATACGCAGTATTTT
.	TRBV10-3	TRBJ1-5	.	CAISANNQPQHF	TGTGCCATCAGTGCTAACAATCAGCCCCAGCATTTT
few	TRBV27	TRBJ2-1	TRBD2	CASSLWGTSGSNEQFF	TGTGCCAGCAGTTTATGGGGGACTAGCGGGAGCAATGAGCAGTTCTTC
.	TRBV3-1/TRBV3-2	TRBJ1-1	TRBD1	CASSPGGEAFF	TGTGCCAGCAGCCCAGGGGGTGAAGCTTTCTTT
.	TRBV9	TRBJ1-1	.	CASSVVPSTEAFF	TGTGCCAGCAGCGTAGTTCCCAGCACTGAAGCTTTCTTT
.	TRBV7-9	TRBJ2-1	TRBD2	CASSLPSGRYNEQFF	TGTGCCAGCAGCTTACCTAGCGGGAGATACAATGAGCAGTTCTTC
.	TRBV5-1	TRBJ1-2	TRBD1	CASSWGTGTSNGYTF	TGCGCCAGCAGTTGGGGGACAGGGACCTCGAATGGCTACACCTTC
.	TRBV5-1	TRBJ2-1	TRBD2	CASSQGSSGRAYNEQFF	TGCGCCAGCAGCCAGGGCTCTAGCGGGAGAGCCTACAATGAGCAGTTCTTC
.	TRBV7-9	TRBJ1-1	.	CASLGAMNTEAFF	TGTGCCAGCCTGGGAGCCATGAACACTGAAGCTTTCTTT
.	TRBV28	TRBJ1-6	.	CASSPPRTAYNSPLHF	TGTGCCAGCAGTCCCCCCAGAACCGCTTATAATTCACCCCTCCACTTT
.	TRBV9	TRBJ2-7	TRBD2	CASSPQGGWGVEQYF	TGTGCCAGCAGCCCCCAGGGAGGGTGGGGGGTCGAGCAGTACTTC
.	TRBV5-4	TRBJ1-5	TRBD1	CASSTGGNQPQHF	TGTGCCAGCAGCACAGGGGGTAATCAGCCCCAGCATTTT
.	TRBV5-1	TRBJ2-1	TRBD2	CASSRSGRAFFNEQFF	TGCGCCAGCAGCCGGAGCGGGAGGGCCTTCTTTAATGAGCAGTTCTTC
.	TRBV27	TRBJ2-7	TRBD1	CASSPRGHHEQYF	TGTGCCAGCAGTCCCAGGGGGCATCACGAGCAGTACTTC
.	TRBV9	TRBJ2-7	TRBD1	CASSYRDREGEQYF	TGTGCCAGCAGTTACAGGGACAGAGAGGGCGAGCAGTACTTC
.	TRBV7-2	TRBJ1-2	TRBD1	CASSNRGPNGYTF	TGTGCCAGCAGCAACAGGGGGCCGAATGGCTACACCTTC
.	TRBV27	TRBJ2-7	.	CASAPIGQGSYEQYF	TGTGCCAGCGCCCCAATCGGCCAGGGCTCCTACGAGCAGTACTTC
.	TRBV6-5	TRBJ2-1	TRBD2	CASSYAAGGNEQFF	TGTGCCAGCAGTTACGCAGCGGGGGGCAATGAGCAGTTCTTC
.	TRBV6-6	TRBJ2-2	TRBD2	CASSPLAGGPVGELFF	TGTGCCAGCAGTCCACTAGCGGGGGGGCCGGTCGGGGAGCTGTTTTTT
.	TRBV5-1	TRBJ1-1	.	CASSFTGYGTEAFF	TGCGCCAGCAGCTTTACAGGGTACGGCACTGAAGCTTTCTTT
.	TRBV11-3	TRBJ2-3	.	CASSRGASTTDTQYF	TGTGCCAGCAGCCGTGGGGCATCTACCACAGATACGCAGTATTTT
.	TRBV6-5	TRBJ1-4	TRBD1	CASSYSGTVDEKLFF	TGTGCCAGCAGTTACTCTGGGACAGTAGATGAAAAACTGTTTTTT
.	TRBV5-6	TRBJ1-1	.	CASSLNMNTEAFF	TGTGCCAGCAGCTTGAACATGAACACTGAAGCTTTCTTT
.	TRBV5-1	TRBJ2-3	.	CASSLEASSTDTQYF	TGCGCCAGCAGCTTGGAAGCGAGTAGCACAGATACGCAGTATTTT
.	TRBV5-1	TRBJ1-6	.	CASNDGGNSPLHF	TGCGCCAGCAACGACGGAGGGAATTCACCCCTCCACTTT
few	TRBV5-8	TRBJ2-1	TRBD1	CASSFGTGVDNEQFF	TGTGCCAGCAGCTTTGGGACAGGGGTCGACAATGAGCAGTTCTTC
.	TRBV4-2	TRBJ2-7	TRBD2	CASSQEGASGPSYEQYF	TGTGCCAGCAGCCAAGAAGGGGCTAGCGGACCCTCCTACGAGCAGTACTTC